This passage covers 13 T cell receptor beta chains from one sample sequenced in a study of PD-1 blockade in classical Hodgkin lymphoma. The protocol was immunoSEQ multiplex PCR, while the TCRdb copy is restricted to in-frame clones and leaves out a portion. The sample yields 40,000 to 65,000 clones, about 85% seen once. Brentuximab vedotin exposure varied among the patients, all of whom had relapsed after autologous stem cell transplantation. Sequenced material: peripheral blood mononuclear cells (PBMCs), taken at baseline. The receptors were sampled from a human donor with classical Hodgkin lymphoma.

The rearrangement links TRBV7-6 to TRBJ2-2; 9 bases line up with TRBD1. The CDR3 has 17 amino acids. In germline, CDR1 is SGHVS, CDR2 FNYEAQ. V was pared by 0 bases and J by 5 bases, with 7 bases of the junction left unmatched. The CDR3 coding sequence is TGTGCCAGCAGCTTAGCACGGGACAGGGTAAAAACCGGGGAGCTGTTTTTT. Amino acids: CASSLARDRVKTGELFF.

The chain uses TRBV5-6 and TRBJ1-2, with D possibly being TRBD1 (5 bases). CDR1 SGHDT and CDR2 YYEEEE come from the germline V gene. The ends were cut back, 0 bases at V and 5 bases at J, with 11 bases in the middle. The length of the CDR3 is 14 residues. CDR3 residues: CASSLVRGSYGYTF. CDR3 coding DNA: TGTGCCAGCAGCTTGGTGAGGGGTTCGTATGGCTACACCTTC.

CDR3 loop: CASNSGFAYNEQFF. The CDR3 region has the DNA TGTGCCAGCAACTCCGGTTTCGCCTACAATGAGCAGTTCTTC. The chain carries TRBV6-5 and TRBJ2-1; no reliable D call. V was pared by 7 bases and J by 2 bases, with 12 bases between. CDR3 length: 14 residues. Germline CDR1 MNHEY, CDR2 SVGAGI.

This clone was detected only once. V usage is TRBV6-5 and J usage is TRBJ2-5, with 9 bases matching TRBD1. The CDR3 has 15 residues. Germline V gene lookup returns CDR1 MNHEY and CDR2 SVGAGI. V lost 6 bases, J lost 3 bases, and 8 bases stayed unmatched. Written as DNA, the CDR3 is TGTGCCAGCAGACTTGACAGGGGGGGTAAAGAGACCCAGTACTTC. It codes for CASRLDRGGKETQYF.

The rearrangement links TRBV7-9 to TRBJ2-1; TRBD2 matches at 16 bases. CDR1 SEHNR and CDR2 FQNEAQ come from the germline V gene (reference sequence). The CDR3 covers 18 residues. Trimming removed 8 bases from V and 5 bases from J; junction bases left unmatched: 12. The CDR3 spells CASAPLGLAGGPHNEQFF. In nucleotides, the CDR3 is TGTGCCAGCGCCCCCCTGGGACTAGCGGGAGGGCCCCACAATGAGCAGTTCTTC.

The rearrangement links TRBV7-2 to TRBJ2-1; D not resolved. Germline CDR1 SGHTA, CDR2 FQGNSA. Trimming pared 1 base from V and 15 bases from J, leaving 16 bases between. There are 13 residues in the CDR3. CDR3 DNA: TGTGCCAGCAGCTTAGGAGGTATGGCGAGTATGTTCTTC. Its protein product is CASSLGGMASMFF.

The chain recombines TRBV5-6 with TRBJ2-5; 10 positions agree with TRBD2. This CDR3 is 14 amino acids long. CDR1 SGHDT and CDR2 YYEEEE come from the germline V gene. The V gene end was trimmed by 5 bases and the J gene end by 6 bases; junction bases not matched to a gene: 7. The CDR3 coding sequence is TGTGCCAGCAGGTGGGCTAGCGGGAGAAAGACCCAGTACTTC. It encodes CASRWASGRKTQYF.

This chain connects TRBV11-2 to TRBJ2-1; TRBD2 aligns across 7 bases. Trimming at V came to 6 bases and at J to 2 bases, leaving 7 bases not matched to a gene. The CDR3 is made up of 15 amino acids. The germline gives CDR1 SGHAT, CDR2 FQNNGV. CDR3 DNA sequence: TGTGCCAGCAGACTGGGACTAACGACCTACAATGAGCAGTTCTTC. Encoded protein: CASRLGLTTYNEQFF.

CDR3 residues: CASRGQGGSYEQYF. CDR3 bases: TGTGCCAGCAGGGGACAGGGCGGCTCCTACGAGCAGTACTTC. The rearrangement uses TRBV28 and TRBJ2-7; TRBD1 matches 9 bases. This CDR3 has 14 residues. Germline V gene data show CDR1 as MDHEN and CDR2 as SYDVKM. The V segment lost 6 bases and the J segment 0 bases; nucleotides outside the gene matches: 3.

The CDR3 coding sequence is TGTGCCAGCAGCGGCCCCGCCACAGATACGCAGTATTTT. Translating it yields CASSGPATDTQYF. The gene calls are TRBV2 and TRBJ2-3; D is undetermined. Trimming removed 6 bases from V and 2 bases from J, with 9 bases in between. The CDR3 runs to 13 residues. CDR1 and CDR2 from the germline V gene are SNHLY and FYNNEI.

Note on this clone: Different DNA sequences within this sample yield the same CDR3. CDR3 region: CASSLGGLAGYNEQFF. CDR3 sequence (DNA): TGCGCCAGCAGCTTGGGGGGACTAGCGGGATACAATGAGCAGTTCTTC. The chain uses TRBV5-1 and TRBJ2-1; 13 bases are a match to TRBD2. This CDR3 region has 16 residues. J lost 4 bases, V lost 0 bases, and 1 base had no gene match. CDR1 and CDR2 (germline): SGHRS, YFSETQ.

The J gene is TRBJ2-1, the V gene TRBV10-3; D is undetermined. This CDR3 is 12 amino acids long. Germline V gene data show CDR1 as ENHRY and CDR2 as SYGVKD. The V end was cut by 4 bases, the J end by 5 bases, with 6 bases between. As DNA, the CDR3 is TGTGCCATCAGTGTAGGAAACAATGAGCAGTTCTTC. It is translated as CAISVGNNEQFF.

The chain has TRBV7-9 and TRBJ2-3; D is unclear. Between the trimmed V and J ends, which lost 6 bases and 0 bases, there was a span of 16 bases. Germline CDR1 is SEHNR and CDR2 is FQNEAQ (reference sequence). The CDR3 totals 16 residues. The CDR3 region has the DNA TGTGCCAGCAGTTTTATACGGGCCTCTAGCACAGATACGCAGTATTTT. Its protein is CASSFIRASSTDTQYF.